The rows below give T cell receptor beta chains drawn from one sample of a study of shared clonotypes between healthy human individuals. Sequencing was performed with immunoSEQ multiplex PCR; in TCRdb, only in-frame clones are kept and a portion is missing. The sample carries millions of clones, more than 80% recorded once. Sequencing was carried out using naive CD4+ T cells sorted from blood. Every receptor here comes from a man aged 18 to 35 in good health. Each CDR3 is given with its conserved first and last residue. A D gene is named only where the DNA matches it firmly. Size values are once, few and many counts, or a class for expanded clones, and some rows have none.

NA	TRBV29-1	TRBJ1-3	TRBD1	CSVEGDSYSGNTIYF	TGCAGCGTTGAAGGGGACAGCTACTCTGGAAACACCATATATTTT
NA	TRBV7-3	TRBJ2-2	NA	CASSSGPTGELFF	TGTGCCAGCAGCTCGGGACCAACCGGGGAGCTGTTTTTT
NA	TRBV5-5	TRBJ1-3	TRBD1	CASSDLQGAGGNTIYF	TGTGCCAGCAGCGATCTACAGGGGGCTGGTGGAAACACCATATATTTT
NA	TRBV9	TRBJ2-1	NA	CASSVAQYNEQFF	TGTGCCAGCAGCGTAGCGCAGTACAATGAGCAGTTCTTC
NA	TRBV25-1	TRBJ2-7	TRBD2	CASTGTSFYEQYF	TGTGCCTCCACCGGGACTAGTTTCTACGAGCAGTACTTC
NA	TRBV2	TRBJ2-1	TRBD1	CASSEDRGSYNEQFF	TGTGCCAGCAGTGAAGACAGGGGCTCCTACAATGAGCAGTTCTTC
NA	TRBV6-6	TRBJ2-7	TRBD1	CASTAGTGTSYEQYF	TGTGCCAGCACCGCCGGGACAGGGACCTCCTACGAGCAGTACTTC
NA	TRBV11-2	TRBJ2-5	NA	CASSFRGSETQYF	TGTGCCAGCAGCTTCAGGGGTTCGGAGACCCAGTACTTC
NA	TRBV11-2	TRBJ1-1	NA	CASIPGVLSTEAFF	TGTGCCAGTATTCCGGGGGTTTTATCGACTGAAGCTTTCTTT
once	TRBV27	TRBJ2-3	NA	CASTLRGASTDTQYF	TGTGCCAGCACCCTCCGGGGGGCTAGCACAGATACGCAGTATTTT